The 16 T cell receptor beta chains reported below all come from one sample, sequenced in a study of blood T cell repertoires in COVID-19. Assay: immunoSEQ multiplex PCR; the TCRdb copy retains only in-frame clones and omits some. The table includes around 97,000 clones, approximately 88% detected once. The sample was peripheral blood. The receptors here all came from a woman in her fifties or sixties with acute or convalescent COVID-19.

This clone was counted only a few times. V is TRBV29-1 and J is TRBJ1-5; TRBD1 is a possible D gene (5 bases). Trimming took 7 bases from V and 8 from J, leaving 15 bases between them. Germline loops: CDR1 SQVTM, CDR2 ANQGSEA. This CDR3 region has 12 residues. CDR3 region: CSAARGLKPQHF. The CDR3 nucleotides read TGCAGCGCCGCGCGGGGGTTAAAGCCCCAGCATTTT.

The CDR3 coding sequence is TGCAGTGTCCCGGACTACACTGAAGCTTTCTTT. This sequence encodes CSVPDYTEAFF. The chain employs TRBV20-1 and TRBJ1-1; D unclear. The germline V and J ends were trimmed by 7 bases and 3 bases, with 9 bases remaining between them. This CDR3 spans 11 amino acids. The germline CDR1 and CDR2 sequences are DFQATT and SNEGSKA (reference sequence).

This chain links TRBV19 with TRBJ2-5; D unresolved. Germline CDR1 reads LNHDA; CDR2 reads SQIVND (reference sequence). Trimming pared 2 bases from V and 3 bases from J, leaving 4 bases between. This CDR3 has 12 residues. CDR3 in DNA: TGTGCCAGTAGTATATCTAAAGAGACCCAGTACTTC. This translates into CASSISKETQYF.

The chain recombines TRBV19 with TRBJ1-1; D ambiguous. CDR3 length equals 15 residues. CDR1 is LNHDA and CDR2 is SQIVND in the germline V gene (reference sequence). Trimming stripped 3 bases from V and 0 bases from J, with 11 bases between. The CDR3 here is CASSIPGGMNTEAFF. CDR3 nucleotide sequence: TGTGCCAGTAGTATCCCGGGAGGAATGAACACTGAAGCTTTCTTT. Supplemented by reference TRBV19 and TRBJ1-1, the full variable domain reads DGGITQSPKYLFRKEGQNVTLSCEQNLNHDAMYWYRQDPGQGLRLIYYSQIVNDFQKGDIAEGYSVSREKKESFPLTVTSAQKNPTAFYLCASSIPGGMNTEAFFGQGTRLTVV.

V gene TRBV27 combines with J gene TRBJ1-2, with D perhaps TRBD1 (6 bases). This CDR3 is 14 amino acids long. Germline V CDR1 and CDR2: MNHEY, SMNVEV (reference sequence). Trimming stripped 6 bases from V and 8 bases from J, with 19 bases between. CDR3 in DNA: TGTGCCAGCAGCCGGGACATACGTTGGGGGGGCTACACCTTC. It yields the protein CASSRDIRWGGYTF.

This rearrangement joins TRBV3-1 (or the pseudogene TRBV3-2) to TRBJ1-4; D is uncertain. V lost 1 base to trimming and J lost 0 bases, with 12 bases between them. Germline V gene lookup returns CDR1 LGHDT and CDR2 YNNKEL (reference sequence). The CDR3 is 17 amino acids. CDR3 in amino acids: CASSQAAGSSTNEKLFF. For the CDR3, the DNA is TGTGCCAGCAGCCAAGCGGCAGGATCCTCAACTAATGAAAAACTGTTTTTT.

The gene calls are TRBV10-1 and TRBJ2-3; 14 bases map to TRBD2. The CDR3 totals 16 residues. Trimming removed 8 bases from V and 1 base from J; junction bases left unmatched: 5. Per the germline V gene, CDR1 is WNHNN and CDR2 is SYGVQD (reference sequence). CDR3 coding DNA: TGCGCCAGCGACCGACTAGCGGGAGGGTGCACAGATACGCAGTATTTT. Its protein product is CASDRLAGGCTDTQYF.

The chain combines TRBV5-1 with TRBJ2-5, with D unresolved. The CDR3 covers 13 residues. V was clipped by 0 bases and J by 3 bases, with 6 bases between them. Germline lookup yields CDR1 SGHRS and CDR2 YFSETQ. The CDR3 sequence is CASSLAPEETQYF. Here the CDR3 DNA reads TGCGCCAGCAGCTTGGCCCCCGAAGAGACCCAGTACTTC.

The chain recombines TRBV3-1 (or the pseudogene TRBV3-2) with TRBJ2-5; tentatively, D is TRBD2 (7 bases). V lost 2 bases and J 3 bases, leaving 16 bases between the germline ends. Germline values: CDR1 LGHDT, CDR2 YNNKEL (reference sequence). This CDR3 contains 16 residues. The CDR3 DNA reads as TGTGCCAGCAGCCAACGGGGGGCGGGAGAGGAAGAGACCCAGTACTTC. This encodes CASSQRGAGEEETQYF.

The gene calls are TRBV18 and TRBJ1-2; 10 bases match TRBD1. This CDR3 is 14 amino acids long. Trimming at V came to 0 bases and at J to 5 bases, leaving 0 bases not matched to a gene. CDR1 is KGHSH, CDR2 LQKENI, per germline. The CDR3 sequence: CASSPPGQGYGYTF. The CDR3 region has the DNA TGTGCCAGCTCACCACCGGGACAGGGGTATGGCTACACCTTC.

The chain employs TRBV19 and TRBJ2-1; perhaps TRBD2 as D (6 bases). Trimming left V 1 base short and J 0 bases short, with 10 bases between. The CDR3 length is 16 residues. Per the germline V gene, CDR1 is LNHDA and CDR2 is SQIVND (reference sequence). The CDR3 DNA follows: TGTGCCAGTAGTATAGGTGCGGGGAGCTCCTACAATGAGCAGTTCTTC. Translated, it gives CASSIGAGSSYNEQFF.

The rearrangement uses TRBV6-5 and TRBJ2-3, with D uncertain. Per germline, CDR1 MNHEY and CDR2 SVGAGI. The CDR3 consists of 12 residues. Trimming took 1 base from V and 10 from J, leaving 9 bases between them. CDR3 coding DNA: TGTGCCAGCAGTTACTACGGCGGAGCGCAGTATTTT. It codes for CASSYYGGAQYF.

The chain employs TRBV4-2 and TRBJ2-7; 7 nucleotides align to TRBD2. The CDR3 is 17 amino acids. The ends lost 2 bases at V and 2 bases at J; junction bases unmatched: 12. CDR1 is LGHNA, CDR2 YNFKEQ, per germline. For the CDR3, the DNA is TGTGCCAGCAGCCAACTCAGGACATCCAGCGGGACCTACGAGCAGTACGTC. Translated: CASSQLRTSSGTYEQYV.

The chain links TRBV2 to TRBJ1-4, with 7 bases aligning to TRBD1. Germline V gives CDR1 SNHLY, CDR2 FYNNEI. J gave up 0 bases and V 2 bases, and 6 bases lay outside the gene matches. This CDR3 comprises 17 residues. The CDR3, as DNA: TGTGCCAGCAGTGAACGGGGACAGCTTGCAACTAATGAAAAACTGTTTTTT. Translation: CASSERGQLATNEKLFF.

The genes are TRBV4-1 and TRBJ1-2, with 7 bases identical to TRBD1. Germline V gene lookup returns CDR1 MGHRA and CDR2 YSYEKL. The length of the CDR3 is 16 residues. The ends lost 4 bases at V and 8 bases at J; junction bases unmatched: 16. The CDR3 sequence: CASSLSGTVGSYGYTF. In DNA, the CDR3 is TGCGCCAGCAGCCTCTCTGGGACAGTGGGGAGCTACGGCTACACCTTC.

The chain has TRBV9 and TRBJ1-1; 10 nucleotides agree with TRBD1. Germline trimming cut 0 bases from V and 6 bases from J; bases unmatched to any gene: 8. From germline, CDR1 is SGDLS and CDR2 YYNGEE. The CDR3 has 16 residues. CDR3 in DNA: TGTGCCAGCAGCGTAGGGACAGGGGGGCCGTTCTCTGAAGCTTTCTTT. Its translation: CASSVGTGGPFSEAFF.